This note documents a single TCR beta chain sequence. This clonotype has a count of ten or more. Its antigen remains unidentified. Per-nucleotide qualities are absent, and no much larger clonotype sits a single base away. This sample is drawn from a study of Graves' ophthalmopathy and Graves' hyperthyroidism listed by TCRdb under 2018. About the full investigation: Peripheral blood was collected at initial diagnosis, before any treatment. To tell Graves' ophthalmopathy apart from Graves' hyperthyroidism, and to predict which patients would progress to ophthalmopathy, the study relied on TCR beta repertoire signatures. In total, 135 blood samples were TCR-sequenced: around 42 ophthalmopathy, some 75 hyperthyroidism and approximately 17 hyperthyroidism-to-ophthalmopathy patients. To explore V-J signatures that distinguish ophthalmopathy from hyperthyroidism, a discovery set of 95 to 100 patients was enrolled, made up of 40 to 45 with ophthalmopathy and 55 to 65 with stable hyperthyroidism. For independent validation, a separate cohort was made up of approximately 18 hyperthyroidism patients plus 17 patients who later progressed from hyperthyroidism to ophthalmopathy. T-cell repertoires of thyroid tissue and blood were compared in about six hyperthyroidism patients. After sampling, hyperthyroidism patients received methimazole starting at 30 mg daily, and ophthalmopathy patients received high-dose intravenous methylprednisolone. The roughly 100 discovery patients were divided at random into training and test sets in a 7:3 ratio. Overall study outcomes, separate from this receptor: In validation, the model predicted ophthalmopathy progression with less than 71% sensitivity and approximately 75% specificity; eleven to twelve predicted patients were CT-confirmed with GO in a median of approximately 6.2 months. Most of the expanded thyroid clonotypes with a frequency above 0.001 were also detected in blood, and it was suggested that the thyroid immune response may be reflected by blood repertoires. In cross-validation, the 13-signature model distinguished ophthalmopathy from stable hyperthyroidism with approximately 85% sensitivity and around 81% specificity, and in the test set the corresponding values were roughly 80% and 76%. Sample size was not predetermined statistically, and investigators were not blinded to group allocation.

For repertoire sequencing, the TCR beta CDR3 regions were amplified from RNA transcripts. The first round of RT-PCR was done with HTBI primers and the Qiagen OneStep RT-PCR kit, and was followed by a second round of multiplex PCR, then size selection and purification. Libraries were sequenced paired-end with 100 bp reads on an Illumina HiSeq2000. In the authors' own workflow: SOAPnuke was used to process the reads, throwing out any read that had adapters, had uncalled bases, had a mean Phred below 15, or lacked an exact constant-primer or identifier match. High-quality paired reads were merged with COPE v1.2.5. Unique nucleotide sequences were defined as clonotypes and aligned to IMGT TRB V, D and J references using MiTCR v1.1. The analysis was limited to V-J combinations with a frequency above 0.0001, which together covered 99.2% of repertoires. For each V-J combination, a TCR clonal expansion and chaos score was defined as F50 clonal expansion divided by the chaos observed in the TCRdist matrix. Features were reduced by Welch's t-statistics and random forest to around 14 V-J combinations, which fed a naive Bayes classifier. The Morisita-Horn index was used to measure how similar the thyroid and blood repertoires were. TCRdb reprocessed the public reads (quality trimming at Q25 with fastp, clone calling with MiXCR) and kept in-frame beta chains. Rows are unified per CDR3 protein, each entry keeping the most common DNA and genes. The V and J calls and clone size come from TCRdb's table, not from the authors' own analysis. The sample contains some 400,000 distinct CDR3 sequences, approximately 20% of them found a single time. The biggest ten clones account for more than 1.5% of the sample.

Patients with ophthalmopathy had moderately to severely active disease, with a Clinical Activity Score of 3 or more, a NOSPECS grade of 4 or more, and a disease duration of less than 3 months. Anyone with other autoimmune diseases, uncontrolled infections, pregnancy or lactation was excluded from the study. Clinical symptoms, serum thyroxine, TRAb, thyroid ultrasound and orbital computed tomography were used for diagnosis. Using Ficoll-Paque density gradient centrifugation, PBMCs were isolated from 9.5 to 10 ml of fresh peripheral blood. Trizol reagent was used to extract the total RNA, and its quality was then checked on an Agilent 2100 Bioanalyzer. V has 0 bases trimmed and J has 1 base trimmed; junction bases matching no gene number 3. The germline V gene specifies MNHEY as CDR1 and SVGAGI as CDR2. The CDR3 runs 15 residues from the cysteine to the phenylalanine. The sequence is cut down to CDR3 DNA, 45 bases in frame from base 1.

The sequence derives from a woman aged 18-30 years with Graves' ophthalmopathy. Donor details come from another sample of the same person, matched by shared clones. In this chain, TRBV6-5 is recombined with TRBJ2-7, with TRBD1 matching 7 junction bases. The sequencing sample was made of peripheral blood. Read as DNA, the sequence is TGTGCCAGCAGTTACTCGAAACAGGGGTCCTACGAGCAGTACTTC. It encodes CASSYSKQGSYEQYF.